Listed below are T cell receptor beta chains from one sample, sequenced in a study of shared clonotypes between healthy human individuals. Produced via immunoSEQ multiplex PCR; TCRdb's table is partial and in-frame only. The sample holds millions of clones, 90% to 95% seen once. Input material: naive CD4+ T cells sorted from blood. The source of these receptors is a man aged 18 to 29 in good health. The CDR3 runs from the conserved cysteine through the conserved F or W. D genes are given only for firm matches. Where a row states a size, it is once, few, many or the class of an expanded clone; other rows omit it.

>.|.|TRBV9|TRBJ2-3
TGTGCCAGCAGCCGAGAGAACAGGGAAAGTACGCAGTATTTT
CASSRENRESTQYF
>.|TRBD2|TRBV18|TRBJ2-3
TGTGCCAGCTCACCTCTAGCGGGAGTCACAGATACGCAGTATTTT
CASSPLAGVTDTQYF
>.|TRBD1|TRBV28|TRBJ1-1
TGTGCCAGCAGTCGGGGAACAGGGGATGGGAGCACTGAAGCTTTCTTT
CASSRGTGDGSTEAFF
>.|.|TRBV4-1|TRBJ2-3
TGCGCCAGCAGCCAAGATTGGGTCAGCACAGATACGCAGTATTTT
CASSQDWVSTDTQYF
>.|TRBD1|TRBV10-1|TRBJ1-1
TGCGCCAGCAGCCGGGACAGAAAAACGTCGGCTTTCTTT
CASSRDRKTSAFF
>.|.|TRBV30|TRBJ1-1
TGTGCCTGGAGTGTAAGGCAGAACACTGAAGCTTTCTTT
CAWSVRQNTEAFF
>.|.|TRBV2|TRBJ1-6
TGTGCCAGCAGTGAAGAGTCCGGGTCCTATAATTCACCCCTCCACTTT
CASSEESGSYNSPLHF
>.|TRBD2|TRBV7-9|TRBJ2-5
TGTGCCAGCAGCCTAGGACTAGCGGAAGAGACCCAGTACTTC
CASSLGLAEETQYF
>.|.|TRBV18|TRBJ2-7
TGTGCCAGCTCACCCCCCAACACCTACGAGCAGTACTTC
CASSPPNTYEQYF
>.|.|TRBV11-3|TRBJ2-1
TGTGCCAGCAGGAGTATATTCAATGAGCAGTTCTTC
CASRSIFNEQFF
>.|.|TRBV28|TRBJ1-2
TGTGCCAGCAGTTTACCCGGAGAGGGCAGGGGCTACACCTTC
CASSLPGEGRGYTF
>once|.|TRBV5-4|TRBJ2-7
TGTGCCAGCAGCAGGGATTGGGGGCGCGAGCAGTACTTC
CASSRDWGREQYF
>.|.|TRBV6-5|TRBJ2-7
TGTGCCAGCAGTTCGTCCTCCGGGACACCCAAATACGAGCAGTACTTC
CASSSSSGTPKYEQYF
>.|.|TRBV30|TRBJ2-7
TGTGCCTGGAGTGTACAGTGGGGCGGGCAGTACTTC
CAWSVQWGGQYF
>.|.|TRBV5-6|TRBJ1-5
TGTGCCAGCACCTCTTGGGGGGATAGCAATCAGCCCCAGCATTTT
CASTSWGDSNQPQHF
>.|.|TRBV6-1|TRBJ2-1
TGTGCCAGCAGTGGGGTTAGCCAGGTAATCCCCTACAATGAGCAGTTCTTC
CASSGVSQVIPYNEQFF
>.|.|TRBV10-3|TRBJ1-2
TGTGCCATCAGTGACAGGGAGGGGTATGGCTACACCTTC
CAISDREGYGYTF
>.|.|TRBV11-2|TRBJ2-2
TGTGCCAGCAGCTTAATCCGGGACAAGAACACCGGGGAGCTGTTTTTT
CASSLIRDKNTGELFF
>.|.|TRBV7-8|TRBJ2-3
TGTGCCAGCAGCTCCTGGGTTAGCACAGATACGCAGTATTTT
CASSSWVSTDTQYF
>.|.|TRBV5-1|TRBJ2-7
TGCGCCAGCAGCTTGGAAGGGGTCTACGAGCAGTACTTC
CASSLEGVYEQYF
>.|TRBD1|TRBV25-1|TRBJ2-2
TGTGCCAGCAGTGAATACACAGGGGGACACACCGGGGAGCTGTTTTTT
CASSEYTGGHTGELFF
>.|TRBD1|TRBV18|TRBJ1-6
TGTGCCAGCTCAGAGGACAGGACCTACACTCTTAATTCACCCCTCCACTTT
CASSEDRTYTLNSPLHF
>.|TRBD1|TRBV2|TRBJ2-1
TGTGCCAGCAGTGGCCCCGGCGGACAGGTCTACAATGAGCAGTTCTTC
CASSGPGGQVYNEQFF
>once|.|TRBV5-6|TRBJ2-5
TGTGCCAGCAGCTTGTATACAGGGATCCAAGAGACCCAGTACTTC
CASSLYTGIQETQYF
>.|.|TRBV2|TRBJ2-7
TGTGCCAGCAGTGACGACTATGCCTCCTACGAGCAGTACTTC
CASSDDYASYEQYF
>.|.|TRBV6-1|TRBJ1-4
TGTGCCAGCAGTGAATCGGCCCTCGGCCTGAATGAAAAACTGTTTTTT
CASSESALGLNEKLFF
>once|.|TRBV6-6|TRBJ2-7
TGTGCCAGCAGTGTCACATTCTACGAGCAGTACTTC
CASSVTFYEQYF
>.|.|TRBV18|TRBJ2-7
TGTGCCAGCTCACCAAAAGCAAGTACGGGCGAGCAGTACTTC
CASSPKASTGEQYF
>.|.|TRBV6-4|TRBJ1-1
TGTGCCAGCAGTGAGCGGGAGGGGACTGAAGCTTTCTTT
CASSEREGTEAFF
>.|.|TRBV28|TRBJ2-5
TGTGCCAGCAGTCGGGGGCTGCAAGAGACCCAGTACTTC
CASSRGLQETQYF
>once|.|TRBV25-1|TRBJ2-3
TGTGCCAGCAGTGAATATTCGAGGGCCCGGACAGTAGATACGCAGTATTTT
CASSEYSRARTVDTQYF
>.|.|TRBV5-1|TRBJ2-2
TGCGCCAGCAGGGCGACAGGATTGAACACCGGGGAGCTGTTTTTT
CASRATGLNTGELFF
>.|TRBD2|TRBV5-1|TRBJ2-5
TGCGCCAGCAGCGGTCCGGTAGCGGGGGACCAAGAGACCCAGTACTTC
CASSGPVAGDQETQYF
>.|TRBD1|TRBV5-1|TRBJ2-7
TGCGCCAGCAGCTCGACAGGGGGGGCCTACGAGCAGTACTTC
CASSSTGGAYEQYF
>few|.|TRBV7-9|TRBJ1-4
TGTGCCAGCAGCCCCAGCTTAAGCGAAAAACTGTTTTTT
CASSPSLSEKLFF
>.|.|TRBV6-1|TRBJ2-3
TGTGCCAGCAGTGTGCTTACACCAGATACGCAGTATTTT
CASSVLTPDTQYF
>.|TRBD1|TRBV5-1|TRBJ2-7
TGCGCCAGCAGCCCCGGGACAGGTAACGAGCAGTACTTC
CASSPGTGNEQYF
>.|TRBD1|TRBV11-2|TRBJ2-1
TGTGCCAGCAGCTTAGGGGACAGGGGAAAGTCCGATGAGCAGTTCTTC
CASSLGDRGKSDEQFF
>.|.|TRBV19|TRBJ1-4
TGTGCCAGTACCCGGATGACAGACTACGGCGAAAAACTGTTTTTT
CASTRMTDYGEKLFF
>.|TRBD1|TRBV10-2|TRBJ1-6
TGCGCCAGCAGTGATGGAGGGACAGGGATTTATAATTCACCCCTCCACTTT
CASSDGGTGIYNSPLHF
>.|.|TRBV11-1|TRBJ1-6
TGTGCCAGCAGCGATCGGTTTGCCCTCCACTTT
CASSDRFALHF
>.|TRBD1|TRBV9|TRBJ1-5
TGTGCCAGCAGCGTCCATTTCGGGACAGCAGCATACAATCAGCCCCAGCATTTT
CASSVHFGTAAYNQPQHF
>.|.|TRBV6-6|TRBJ1-4
TGTGCCAGCAGTTACACCTCGGGGGGCAAAAGGGAAAAACTGTTTTTT
CASSYTSGGKREKLFF
>.|.|TRBV30|TRBJ1-2
TGTGCCCGGGCGGCGGGCGATACTAACTATGGCTACACCTTC
CARAAGDTNYGYTF
>.|.|TRBV7-2|TRBJ1-1
TGTGCCAGCAGCTTAGCGGGATGGGGGGCAGGGATTAACACTGAAGCTTTCTTT
CASSLAGWGAGINTEAFF
>.|.|TRBV10-3|TRBJ2-7
TGTGCCTCCCGGTTCGGGACGGAGGCGGCGTACGAGCAGTACTTC
CASRFGTEAAYEQYF
>.|TRBD2|TRBV4-1|TRBJ2-7
TGCGCCAGCAGCCAAACGGGACTAGCGGTTGGGTACGAGCAGTACTTC
CASSQTGLAVGYEQYF
>.|.|TRBV25-1|TRBJ2-7
TGTGCCACCTCCGGGGGTACGGGGGTGTCCTACGAGCAGTACTTC
CATSGGTGVSYEQYF
>.|.|TRBV4-3|TRBJ1-2
TGCGCCAGCAGCCAAGTGAGGGACACAAGAAACTATGGCTACACCTTC
CASSQVRDTRNYGYTF
>.|.|TRBV12-5|TRBJ2-1
TGTGCTAGTGGTCTAACGAATATACAAAATGAGCAGTTCTTC
CASGLTNIQNEQFF
>.|TRBD1|TRBV5-4|TRBJ2-2
TGTGCCAGCAGCTCAGGGGGCAGTACGGGAACCGGGGAGCTGTTTTTT
CASSSGGSTGTGELFF
>.|.|TRBV5-1|TRBJ1-1
TGCGCCAGCAGCTTGATGGTTATCGGGGCGAACACTGAAGCTTTCTTT
CASSLMVIGANTEAFF